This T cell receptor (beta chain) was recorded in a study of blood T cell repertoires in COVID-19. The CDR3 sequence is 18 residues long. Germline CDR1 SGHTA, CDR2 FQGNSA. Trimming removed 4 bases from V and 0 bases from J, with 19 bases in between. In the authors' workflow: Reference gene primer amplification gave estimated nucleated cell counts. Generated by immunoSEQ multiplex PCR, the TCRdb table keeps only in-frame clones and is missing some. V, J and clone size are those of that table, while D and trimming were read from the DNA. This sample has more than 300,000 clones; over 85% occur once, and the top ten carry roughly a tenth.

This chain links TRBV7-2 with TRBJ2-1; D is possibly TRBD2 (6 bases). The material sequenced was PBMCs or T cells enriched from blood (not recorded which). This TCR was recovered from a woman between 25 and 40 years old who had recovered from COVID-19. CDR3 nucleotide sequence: TGTGCCAGCAGCTCCCCAACGGTAGCGGTTGGCTCCTACAATGAGCAGTTCTTC. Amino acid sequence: CASSSPTVAVGSYNEQFF.